This T cell receptor (beta chain) appears in the sequencing data of a study of blood T cell repertoires in COVID-19. About the research overall: Nucleic acid was either cDNA or gDNA, and it came from T cells, B-cell-depleted T cells, or PBMCs.

Everyone who took part was roughly 18 to 89 years old, and they came from 20 to 25 US areas. Recovered status in Cohort 3 required two negative PCRs, clearance, or symptom resolution. In the original processing: Amplified reference gene primers provided the basis for estimating nucleated cell counts. TCRdb's copy holds only in-frame clones and misses some; the assay was immunoSEQ multiplex PCR. V and J calls and clone size come straight from that table; D and trimming were deduced from the DNA. The data hold around 250,000 clones, with approximately 85% observed a single time. V was pared by 3 bases and J by 6 bases, with 4 bases of the junction left unmatched. The CDR3 spans 14 residues. Germline CDR1 SNHLY, CDR2 FYNNEI.

This chain uses TRBV2 with TRBJ2-2, with TRBD2 matching over 7 bases. Input material: PBMCs or T cells enriched from blood (not recorded which). The clonotype was recovered from a woman between 45 and 60 years old who had recovered from COVID-19. The CDR3 DNA is TGTGCCAGCAGTGACTGGGGAGGGGCCGGGGAGCTGTTTTTT. Its translation is CASSDWGGAGELFF.